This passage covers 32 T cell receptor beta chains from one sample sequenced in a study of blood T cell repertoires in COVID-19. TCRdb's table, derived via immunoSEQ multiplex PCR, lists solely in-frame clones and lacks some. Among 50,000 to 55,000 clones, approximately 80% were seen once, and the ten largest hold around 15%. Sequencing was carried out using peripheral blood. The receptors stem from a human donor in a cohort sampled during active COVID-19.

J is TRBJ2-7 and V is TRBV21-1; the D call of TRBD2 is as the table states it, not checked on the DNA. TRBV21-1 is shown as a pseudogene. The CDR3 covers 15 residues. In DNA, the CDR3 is TGTGCCACCCCCTTGGGGGGACCTATCACCTACGAGCAGTACTTC. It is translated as CATPLGGPITYEQYF.

The CDR3 DNA is TGTGCCTGGAGTGTATACAGCGGGGGCCGAGAGACCCAGTACTTC. This codes for CAWSVYSGGRETQYF. This chain links TRBV30 with TRBJ2-5, with TRBD2 matching 8 bases. V gave up 0 bases and J gave up 4 bases; unmatched junction bases: 7. The V gene's germline CDR1 is GTSNPN and CDR2 SVGIG (reference sequence). The CDR3 consists of 15 residues.

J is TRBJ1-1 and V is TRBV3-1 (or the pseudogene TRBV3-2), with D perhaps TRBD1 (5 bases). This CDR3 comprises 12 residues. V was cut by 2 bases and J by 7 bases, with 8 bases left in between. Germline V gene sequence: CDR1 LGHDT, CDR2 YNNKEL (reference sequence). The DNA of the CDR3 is TGTGCCAGCAGCCAATATAGGGGTGAAGCTTTCTTT. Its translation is CASSQYRGEAFF.

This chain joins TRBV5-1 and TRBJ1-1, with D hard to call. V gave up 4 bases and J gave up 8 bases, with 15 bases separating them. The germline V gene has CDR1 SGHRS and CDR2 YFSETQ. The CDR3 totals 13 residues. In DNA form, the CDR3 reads TGCGCCAGCAGCAACCCAACATCCAACGAAGCTTTCTTT. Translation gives CASSNPTSNEAFF.

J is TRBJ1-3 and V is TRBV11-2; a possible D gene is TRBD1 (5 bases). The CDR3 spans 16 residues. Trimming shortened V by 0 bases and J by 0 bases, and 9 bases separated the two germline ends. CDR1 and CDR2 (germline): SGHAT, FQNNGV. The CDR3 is CASSLEGGGSGNTIYF. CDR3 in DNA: TGTGCCAGCAGCTTAGAGGGGGGAGGCTCTGGAAACACCATATATTTT.

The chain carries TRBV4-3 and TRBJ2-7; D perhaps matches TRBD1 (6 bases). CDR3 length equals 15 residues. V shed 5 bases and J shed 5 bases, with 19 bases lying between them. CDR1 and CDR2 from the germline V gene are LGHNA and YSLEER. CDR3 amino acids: CASSYSDSPRNEQYF. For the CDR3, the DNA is TGCGCCAGCAGCTATTCGGACAGCCCAAGGAACGAGCAGTACTTC.

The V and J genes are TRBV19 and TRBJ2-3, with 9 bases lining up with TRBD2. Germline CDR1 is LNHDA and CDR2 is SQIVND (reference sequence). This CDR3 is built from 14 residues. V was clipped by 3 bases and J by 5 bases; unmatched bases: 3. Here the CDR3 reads CASSIRAGGDTQYF. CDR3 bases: TGTGCCAGTAGTATTCGAGCGGGGGGAGATACGCAGTATTTT.

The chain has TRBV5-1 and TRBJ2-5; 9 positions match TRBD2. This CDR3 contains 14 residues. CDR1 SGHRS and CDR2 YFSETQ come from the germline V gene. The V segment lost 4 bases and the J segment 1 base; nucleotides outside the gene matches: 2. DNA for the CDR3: TGCGCCAGCAGCGGTAGCGGGGGCCAAGAGACCCAGTACTTC. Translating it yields CASSGSGGQETQYF.

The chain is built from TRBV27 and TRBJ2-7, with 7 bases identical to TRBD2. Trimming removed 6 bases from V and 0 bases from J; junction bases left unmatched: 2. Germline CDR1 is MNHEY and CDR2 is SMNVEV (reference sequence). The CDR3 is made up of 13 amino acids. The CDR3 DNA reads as TGTGCCAGCAGCGGGGGGTACTCCTACGAGCAGTACTTC. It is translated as CASSGGYSYEQYF.

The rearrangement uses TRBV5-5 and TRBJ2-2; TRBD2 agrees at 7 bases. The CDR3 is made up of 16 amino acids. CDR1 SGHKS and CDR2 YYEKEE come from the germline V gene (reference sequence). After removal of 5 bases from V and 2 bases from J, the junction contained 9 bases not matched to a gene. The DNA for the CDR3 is TGTGCCAGCAGGAGGGACCCTAGCGGTAACACCGGGGAGCTGTTTTTT. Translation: CASRRDPSGNTGELFF.

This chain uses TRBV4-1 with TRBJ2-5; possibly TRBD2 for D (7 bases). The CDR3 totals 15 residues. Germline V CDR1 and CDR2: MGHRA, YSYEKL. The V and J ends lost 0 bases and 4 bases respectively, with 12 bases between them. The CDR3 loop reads CASSQDTRGGETQYF. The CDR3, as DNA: TGCGCCAGCAGCCAAGATACGAGGGGGGGAGAGACCCAGTACTTC.

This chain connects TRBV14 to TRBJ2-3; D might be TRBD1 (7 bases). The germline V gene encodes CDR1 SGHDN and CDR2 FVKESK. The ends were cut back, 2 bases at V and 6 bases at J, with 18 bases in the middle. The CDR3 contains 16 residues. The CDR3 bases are TGTGCCAGCAGCCAAATAAAGACAGGGAGGTTGGATACGCAGTATTTT. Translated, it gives CASSQIKTGRLDTQYF.

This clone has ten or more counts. The CDR3 DNA reads TGCGCCAGCCAAGTGCTCCAGGGGGGCTATGGCTACACCTTC. Translation: CASQVLQGGYGYTF. This chain uses TRBV5-1 with TRBJ1-2; 7 bases are a match to TRBD1. The V and J ends lost 7 bases and 4 bases, in that order; junction bases with no gene match: 10. Germline V lookup: CDR1 SGHRS, CDR2 YFSETQ. The CDR3 is 14 residues long.

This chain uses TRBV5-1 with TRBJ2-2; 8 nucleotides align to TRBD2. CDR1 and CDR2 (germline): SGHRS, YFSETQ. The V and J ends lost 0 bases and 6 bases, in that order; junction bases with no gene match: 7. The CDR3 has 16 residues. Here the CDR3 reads CASSLDRGGPPGELFF. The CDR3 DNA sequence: TGCGCCAGCAGCTTGGACCGGGGGGGGCCCCCCGGGGAGCTGTTTTTT.

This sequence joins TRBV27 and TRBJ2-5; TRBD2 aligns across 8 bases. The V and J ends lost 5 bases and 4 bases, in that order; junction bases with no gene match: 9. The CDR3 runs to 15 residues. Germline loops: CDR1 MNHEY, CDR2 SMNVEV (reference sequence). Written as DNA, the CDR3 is TGTGCCAGCAGTCTGGTGGGGACTAGTGTAGAGACCCAGTACTTC. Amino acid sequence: CASSLVGTSVETQYF.

CDR3 sequence reads: CASSLRQGWNTGELFF. In nucleotides, the CDR3 is TGTGCCAGCAGCTTAAGACAGGGCTGGAACACCGGGGAGCTGTTTTTT. This chain joins TRBV7-6 and TRBJ2-2; the match to TRBD1 covers 7 bases. CDR3 length: 16 amino acids. From germline, CDR1 is SGHVS and CDR2 FNYEAQ. The ends lost 2 bases at V and 1 base at J; junction bases unmatched: 4.

CDR3 amino acids: CASSYVAGNYEQYF. In nucleotides, the CDR3 is TGTGCCAGCAGTTACGTGGCAGGAAATTACGAGCAGTACTTC. The chain has TRBV6-5 and TRBJ2-7, with D uncertain. Trimming removed 2 bases at V and 4 bases at J, with 12 bases between. Germline V gene data show CDR1 as MNHEY and CDR2 as SVGAGI. This CDR3 is 14 amino acids long.

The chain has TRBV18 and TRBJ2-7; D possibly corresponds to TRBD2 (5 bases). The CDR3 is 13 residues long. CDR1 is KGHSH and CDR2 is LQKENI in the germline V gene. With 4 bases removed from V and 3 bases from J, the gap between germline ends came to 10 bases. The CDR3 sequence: CASSLNGLYEQYF. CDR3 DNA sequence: TGTGCCAGCTCACTGAATGGACTCTACGAGCAGTACTTC.

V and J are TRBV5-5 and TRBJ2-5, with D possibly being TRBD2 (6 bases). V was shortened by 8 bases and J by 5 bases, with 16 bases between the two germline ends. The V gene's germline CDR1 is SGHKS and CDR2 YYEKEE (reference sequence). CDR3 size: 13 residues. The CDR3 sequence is CASGTPKGETQYF. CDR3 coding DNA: TGTGCCAGTGGGACTCCGAAGGGTGAGACCCAGTACTTC.

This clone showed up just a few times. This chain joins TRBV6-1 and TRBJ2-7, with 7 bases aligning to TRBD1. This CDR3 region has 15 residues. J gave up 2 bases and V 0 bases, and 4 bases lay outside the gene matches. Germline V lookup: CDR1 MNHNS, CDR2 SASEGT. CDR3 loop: CASSEARGIAYEQYF. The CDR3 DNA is TGTGCCAGCAGTGAAGCCAGGGGGATAGCCTACGAGCAGTACTTC.

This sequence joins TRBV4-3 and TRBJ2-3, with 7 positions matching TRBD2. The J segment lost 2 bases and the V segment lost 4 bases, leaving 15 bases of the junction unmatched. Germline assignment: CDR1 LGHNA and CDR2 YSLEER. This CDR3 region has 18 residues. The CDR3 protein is CASSLEGPSGVSTDTQYF. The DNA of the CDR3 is TGCGCCAGCAGCCTAGAGGGGCCTAGCGGCGTCTCCACAGATACGCAGTATTTT.

This CDR3 is CASSSTGTSTEQYF. CDR3 nucleotide sequence: TGTGCCAGCAGCTCGACCGGGACTAGTACCGAGCAGTACTTC. The chain recombines TRBV7-2 with TRBJ2-7; 8 bases line up with TRBD2. Losses at the gene ends were 4 bases for V and 6 bases for J; bases not matched to a gene: 8. CDR3 length: 14 amino acids. The germline V gene encodes CDR1 SGHTA and CDR2 FQGNSA.

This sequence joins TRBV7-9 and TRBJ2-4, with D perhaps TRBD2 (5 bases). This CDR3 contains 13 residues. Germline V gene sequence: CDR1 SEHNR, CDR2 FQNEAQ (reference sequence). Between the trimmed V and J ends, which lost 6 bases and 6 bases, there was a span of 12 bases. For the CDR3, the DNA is TGTGCCAGCAGACTCCCGAGGGTAAACATTCAGTACTTC. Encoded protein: CASRLPRVNIQYF.

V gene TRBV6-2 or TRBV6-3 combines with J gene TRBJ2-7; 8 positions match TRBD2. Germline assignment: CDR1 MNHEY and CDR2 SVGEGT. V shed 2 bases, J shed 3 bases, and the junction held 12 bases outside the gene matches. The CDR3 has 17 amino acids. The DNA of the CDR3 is TGTGCCAGCAGTTACACCAGCGGGGGCGTCCGAAACTACGAGCAGTACTTC. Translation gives CASSYTSGGVRNYEQYF.

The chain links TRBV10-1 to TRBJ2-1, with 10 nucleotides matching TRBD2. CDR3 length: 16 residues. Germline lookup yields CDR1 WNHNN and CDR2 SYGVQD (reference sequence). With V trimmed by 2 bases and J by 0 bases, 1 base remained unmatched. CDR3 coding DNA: TGCGCCAGCAGTGAGGCTAGCGGGGGCTCCTACAATGAGCAGTTCTTC. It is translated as CASSEASGGSYNEQFF.

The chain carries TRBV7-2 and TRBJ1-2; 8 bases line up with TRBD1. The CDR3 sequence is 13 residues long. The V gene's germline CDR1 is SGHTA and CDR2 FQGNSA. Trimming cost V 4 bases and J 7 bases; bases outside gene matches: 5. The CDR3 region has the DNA TGTGCCAGCAGCTCCCAGGGGGCGGGTGGCTACACCTTC. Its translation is CASSSQGAGGYTF.

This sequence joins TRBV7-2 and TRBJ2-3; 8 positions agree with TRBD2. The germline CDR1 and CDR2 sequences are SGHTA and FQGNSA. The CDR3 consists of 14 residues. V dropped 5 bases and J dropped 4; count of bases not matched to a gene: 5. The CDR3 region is CASSPGGAPDTQYF. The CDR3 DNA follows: TGTGCCAGCAGCCCGGGAGGGGCCCCAGATACGCAGTATTTT.

CDR3 region: CASSLMADTGELFF. CDR3 in DNA: TGTGCCAGCAGCTTAATGGCAGACACCGGGGAGCTGTTTTTT. This chain uses TRBV7-3 with TRBJ2-2; D gene ambiguous. V lost 1 base and J 3 bases, leaving 6 bases between the germline ends. This CDR3 comprises 14 residues. CDR1 and CDR2 (germline): SGHTA, FQGTGA.

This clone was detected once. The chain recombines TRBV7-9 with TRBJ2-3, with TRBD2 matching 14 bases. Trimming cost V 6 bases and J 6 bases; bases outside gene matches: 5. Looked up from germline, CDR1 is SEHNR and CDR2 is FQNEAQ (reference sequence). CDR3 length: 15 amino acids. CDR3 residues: CASSSTSGGVDTQYF. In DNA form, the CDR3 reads TGTGCCAGCAGTTCGACTAGCGGGGGGGTGGATACGCAGTATTTT.

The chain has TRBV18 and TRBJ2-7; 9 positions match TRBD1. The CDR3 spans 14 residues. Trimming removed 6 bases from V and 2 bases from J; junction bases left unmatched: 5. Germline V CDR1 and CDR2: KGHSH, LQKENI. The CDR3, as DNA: TGTGCCAGCTCGTCGGGACAGGGAGCCTACGAGCAGTACTTC. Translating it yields CASSSGQGAYEQYF.

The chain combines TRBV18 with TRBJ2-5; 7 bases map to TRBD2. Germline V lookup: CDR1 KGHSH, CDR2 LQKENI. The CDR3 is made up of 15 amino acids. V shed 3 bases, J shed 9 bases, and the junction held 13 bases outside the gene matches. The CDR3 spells CASSPTSTRLAPQYF. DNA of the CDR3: TGTGCCAGCTCACCGACTAGCACCCGCCTCGCGCCCCAGTACTTC.

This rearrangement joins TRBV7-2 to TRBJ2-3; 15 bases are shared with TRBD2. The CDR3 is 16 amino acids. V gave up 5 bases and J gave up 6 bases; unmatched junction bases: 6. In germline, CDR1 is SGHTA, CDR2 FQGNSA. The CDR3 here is CASSPRTSGGADTQYF. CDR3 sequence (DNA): TGTGCCAGCAGCCCGCGGACTAGCGGGGGGGCGGATACGCAGTATTTT.